These 6 T cell receptor beta chains share one sample of origin, sequenced in a study of human T cells and chemical hapten exposure. The time point denotes: pre-sensitization, week 0. Described treatment: therapeutic diphenylcyclopropenone sensitization with weekly scalp DPC. MiXCR was run by TCRdb on the RACE reads, yielding one entry per CDR3 protein. The table lists roughly 110,000 distinct CDR3 sequences, about 12% of them singletons. The specimen comprised whole blood, sampled in connection with sensitization to the hapten diphenylcyclopropenone (DPC). The receptor set was obtained from a woman aged 45 to 65 with alopecia areata. Some clones in this sample may be carry-over from other donors' samples.

In its sample, this clonotype was seen a few times. V and J are TRBV3-1 and TRBJ2-5; D might be TRBD1 or TRBD2, each matching 5 bases. Germline lookup yields CDR1 LGHDT and CDR2 YNNKEL (reference sequence). The CDR3 spans 15 residues. The V gene lost 0 bases and the J gene lost 3 bases, with 11 bases spanning the gap. CDR3 nucleotides: TGTGCCAGCAGCCAAGATCCCGGGGCGGAAGAGACCCAGTACTTC. This codes for CASSQDPGAEETQYF.

This clonotype was seen a handful of times. The chain carries TRBV7-2 and TRBJ2-7, with 9 bases that match TRBD2. The CDR3 contains 15 residues. V lost 1 base, J lost 3 bases, and 4 bases stayed unmatched. Germline assignment: CDR1 SGHTA and CDR2 FQGNSA. CDR3 in amino acids: CASSLGLAGYYEQYF. CDR3 DNA: TGTGCCAGCAGCTTAGGGCTAGCGGGATACTACGAGCAGTACTTC.

This clonotype has at least ten counts. The V gene is TRBV5-1, the J gene TRBJ2-7; D possibly uses TRBD1 or TRBD2 (5 bases each). V lost 4 bases to trimming and J lost 0 bases, with 20 bases between them. Per the germline V gene, CDR1 is SGHRS and CDR2 is YFSETQ. The CDR3 is 17 amino acids. Written as DNA, the CDR3 is TGCGCCAGCAGCCCGGGGACGGGGCTCGCGGGCTCCTACGAGCAGTACTTC. As protein: CASSPGTGLAGSYEQYF.

The chain carries TRBV5-6 and TRBJ2-1, with 10 bases identical to TRBD2. The germline V gene has CDR1 SGHDT and CDR2 YYEEEE. CDR3 length: 17 amino acids. After removal of 4 bases from V and 5 bases from J, the junction contained 12 bases not matched to a gene. CDR3 DNA: TGTGCCAGCAGCACTCGACTAGCGGGCCTTAACAACAATGAGCAGTTCTTC. This gives the protein CASSTRLAGLNNNEQFF. Based on the CDR3 plus reference TRBV5-6 and TRBJ2-1, the full variable domain is DAGVTQSPTHLIKTRGQQVTLRCSPKSGHDTVSWYQQALGQGPQFIFQYYEEEERQRGNFPDRFSGHQFPNYSSELNVNALLLGDSALYLCASSTRLAGLNNNEQFFGPGTRLTVL.

At least ten counts were recorded for this clonotype. The rearrangement joins TRBV7-8 to TRBJ2-7, with 10 bases matching TRBD1. Germline lookup yields CDR1 SGHVS and CDR2 FQNEAQ. V lost 2 bases and J lost 6; bases outside the gene matches: 7. CDR3 length equals 15 residues. The CDR3 spells CASSLPGTGEAEQYF. In nucleotides, the CDR3 is TGTGCCAGCAGCTTACCCGGGACAGGGGAGGCCGAGCAGTACTTC.

This chain uses TRBV5-5 with TRBJ2-3; 7 nucleotides line up with TRBD2. Germline V lookup: CDR1 SGHKS, CDR2 YYEKEE (reference sequence). The CDR3 sequence is 13 residues long. V lost 8 bases and J lost 0; bases outside the gene matches: 3. Here the CDR3 DNA reads TGTGCCAGTCGAGCGGGGAGCACAGATACGCAGTATTTT. It is translated as CASRAGSTDTQYF.